This T cell receptor beta chain was captured in a study of blood T cells in healthy people across ages. Broader study findings: Greater diversity and more naive CD4+ cells were seen in long-lived donors than in aged donors.

Together with a sample-barcoded 5' primer, a J-beta primer mix was included in a second PCR lasting roughly 6 to 12 cycles. TCRdb re-analysed the 5' RACE reads in MiXCR, keeping a single row per CDR3 protein. Counted here are approximately 1.5 million distinct CDR3 sequences, around 35% occurring once; the ten biggest clones make up about 10%. With regard to this clonotype: Its antigen is unidentified.

The sequence was collected from a woman aged 30 to 39 in good health. The sample taken for sequencing was blood.

This CDR3 reads CASSVVSGTDTQYF. CDR3 in DNA: TGTGCCAGCAGCGTAGTGAGCGGAACAGATACGCAGTATTTT. The V gene is TRBV9, the J gene TRBJ2-3, with D tentatively TRBD2 (5 bases). Deletions cut 0 bases from V and 3 bases from J, with 8 bases between. This CDR3 has 14 residues. Germline lookup yields CDR1 SGDLS and CDR2 YYNGEE.